This T cell receptor (beta chain) was observed in a study of shared clonotypes between healthy human individuals (dated by TCRdb to 2018 to 2020). About the full investigation: The cohort included a few men and a couple of women between 18 and 49 years of age. Between about 0.8 and 9 billion PBMCs per donor were obtained by leukapheresis. Different laboratories and diverse techniques were used to prepare libraries and sequence TCR repertoires, to increase sequencing depth and limit assay-specific biases. The study deeply sequenced blood TCR repertoires of roughly five healthy adults to estimate repertoire size and the extent of clonotype sharing between individuals. For each donor, three plates each were used for CD4 naive and CD4 memory, two plates were used for CD8 naive, and one plate was used for CD8 memory. Overall study results and their limits: Sharing across a few donors was observed for around 4.8% of naive CD4, under 4% of naive CD8, 2% to 2.5% of memory CD4, and less than 0.45% of memory CD8 clonotypes. Incomplete sequencing was indicated by rarefaction of sorted-subset datasets, despite the large sequencing depth. Sampling was limited to blood, and TCR repertoires in tissue likely differ from TCR repertoires in blood. Because the study included a small number of donors, the genetic and exposure-history diversity represented was limited. Naive subsets generally had larger estimated clonotype richness than memory subsets. Higher generation probabilities were observed for clonotypes shared by all four sorted-subset donors than for non-shared clonotypes. Pairwise subsampling led to the expectation that sequencing depth would affect the degree of clonotype sharing among donors.

This clone was seen once. Its antigen is still unknown. Per-nucleotide qualities are absent, and no much larger clonotype sits a single base away. The junction shows trimming of 9 bases on V and 2 bases on J, plus 17 bases between the germline ends. From cysteine to phenylalanine, the CDR3 is 15 amino acids long. Kept here is only the CDR3 DNA, which spans 45 bases and is read in frame from base 1. The CDR1 and CDR2 encoded by the germline V gene are SNHLY and FYNNEI. CD8 naive samples consisted of CD45RO-negative cells that were positively selected for CCR7, yielding a CD45RA+CCR7+ population without TemRA cells. Healthy HIV-negative adults with no recently reported acute infections or vaccinations were included as donors. Only Caucasian adults living in Nashville, Tennessee, USA were represented among the donors. After blood collection by leukapheresis, PBMCs were isolated using Ficoll-Histopaque density gradient centrifugation and then cryopreserved in the vapor phase of liquid nitrogen. Analytical flow cytometry was used to check the purity and quantity of each magnetically sorted T cell population. Each sorted fraction had its genomic DNA isolated and then quantified by UV absorbance on a Nanodrop 2000c.

TCR CDR3 regions were amplified from genomic DNA by multiplex PCR using the deep immunoSEQ assay. Extracted genomic DNA from each cell subset was distributed evenly across all wells of several immunoSEQ 96-well plates, and each plate was treated as a replicate. For sorted subsets, each replicate PCR was loaded with approximately 0.2 ug genomic DNA, equivalent to approximately 33,000 T cell genomes. Purified libraries were quantified with a Qubit 3.0 fluorometer, sized on a Bioanalyzer 2100, and re-quantified with the KAPA Library Quantification kit. Each immunoSEQ 96-well plate was sequenced on its own single-read 150-cycle Illumina NextSeq 550 flow cell. As for the authors' bioinformatics: The immunoSEQ output contained only junctional sequences without quality scores, so filtering could not match that applied to full-length reads. To assign V/J genes and CDR3, sequences were annotated against IMGT germline references using PyIR, a Python wrapper for IgBLAST v1.9. Reads were filtered out if the reads had weak V/J assignments (E-value above 1e-6), no CDR3, stop codons, out-of-frame junctions, or ambiguous translated residues. V3J clonotypes were defined by identical inferred V gene, J gene, and CDR3 amino acid sequence. Percentage overlap between repertoires was computed as shared unique clonotypes divided by the size of the smaller repertoire. Repertoire richness was assessed with RTK rarefaction, the Chao1 estimator, and Recon v2.1 estimates of unobserved clonotypes. For all TCRbeta clonotypes obtained by the gDNA method from four donors, generation probabilities were computed with OLGA. Drawn from immuneACCESS, this table holds only the in-frame rearrangements with V and J called that TCRdb kept. Clones are partly lost; checked studies trace under half to an unresolved V gene and leave the rest unexplained. V, J and clone size derive from that table, while D and trimming were established from the DNA sequence. A total of about 2.1 million clones appear in this sample, approximately 92% of them only once. Approximately 1.6% of the sample belongs to the ten largest clones.

The source is a man aged 18 to 30 in good health. Some clones in this sample may be carry-over from other donors' samples. The receptor chain draws on TRBV2 and TRBJ1-5; the D gene lacks a confident call. Sequenced sample: naive CD8+ T cells from PBMCs. The sample's cell subset or site, from its label and the paper: CD45RA+CCR7+. The CDR3 protein sequence reads: CASPKIKDGNQPQHF. Read as DNA, the sequence is TGTGCCAGTCCAAAGATTAAGGATGGCAATCAGCCCCAGCATTTT.